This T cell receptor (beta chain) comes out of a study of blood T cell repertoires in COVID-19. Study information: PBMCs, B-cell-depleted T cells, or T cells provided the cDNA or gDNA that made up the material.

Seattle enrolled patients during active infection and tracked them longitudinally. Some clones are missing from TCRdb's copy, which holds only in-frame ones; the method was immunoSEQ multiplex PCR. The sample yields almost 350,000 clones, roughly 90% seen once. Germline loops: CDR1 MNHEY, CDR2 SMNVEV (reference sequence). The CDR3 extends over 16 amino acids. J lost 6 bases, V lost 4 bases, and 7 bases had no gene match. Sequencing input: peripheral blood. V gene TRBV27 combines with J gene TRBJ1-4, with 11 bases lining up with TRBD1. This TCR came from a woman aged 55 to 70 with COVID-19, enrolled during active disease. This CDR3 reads CASSSPRTGGDEKLFF. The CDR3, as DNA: TGTGCCAGCAGTTCGCCTCGGACAGGGGGCGATGAAAAACTGTTTTTT.